What follows describes a single T cell receptor beta chain. The antigen is unknown. Primers: 60 Vbeta forward and 13 Jbeta reverse. The data were produced by immunoSEQ multiplex PCR, yet TCRdb's version contains in-frame clones alone and is incomplete. The sample holds about 190,000 clones, around 80% seen once. The sample comes from a study of cytomegalovirus exposure and HLA in healthy donors. Study results and caveats: Later analysis identified a missense DCLRE1C variant that was linked to TCR beta V- and J-gene trimming. According to an earlier analysis, most TCR beta V segments yielded productive rearrangements about 87% or about 30% of the time.

Although they were nominally healthy when sampled, donors likely had unrecorded immune exposures. The germline V gene has CDR1 SGHAT and CDR2 FQNNGV. CDR3 length equals 15 residues. The V end was cut by 5 bases, the J end by 4 bases, with 14 bases between. This chain connects TRBV11-2 to TRBJ1-4; D is perhaps TRBD1 (6 bases). The source of this sequence is a woman aged 40 to 49 in good health and CMV-seronegative. Sample: PBMCs. The CDR3: CASSPRGSGNEKLFF. CDR3 in DNA: TGTGCCAGCAGCCCGAGGGGGTCGGGTAATGAAAAACTGTTTTTT.